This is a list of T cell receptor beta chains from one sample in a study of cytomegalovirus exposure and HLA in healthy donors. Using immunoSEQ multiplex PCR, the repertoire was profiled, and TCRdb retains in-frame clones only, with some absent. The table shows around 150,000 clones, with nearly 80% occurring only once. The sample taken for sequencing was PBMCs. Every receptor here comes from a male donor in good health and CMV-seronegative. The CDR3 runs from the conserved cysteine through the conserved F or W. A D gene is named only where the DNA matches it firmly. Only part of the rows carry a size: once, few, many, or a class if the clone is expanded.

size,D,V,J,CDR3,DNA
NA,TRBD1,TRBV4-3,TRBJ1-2,CASSQDLNKGQFNYGYTF,TGCGCCAGCAGCCAAGATCTTAATAAGGGACAGTTTAACTATGGCTACACCTTC
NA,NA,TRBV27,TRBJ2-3,CASSLRGDTQYF,TGTGCCAGCAGTTTGAGGGGGGATACGCAGTATTTT
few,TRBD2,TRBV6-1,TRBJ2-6,CASSEREGTGANVLTF,TGTGCCAGCAGTGAAAGGGAGGGGACTGGGGCCAACGTCCTGACTTTC
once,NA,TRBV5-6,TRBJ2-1,CASSLDVSSHNEQFF,TGTGCCAGCAGCTTGGATGTATCTAGTCACAATGAGCAGTTCTTC
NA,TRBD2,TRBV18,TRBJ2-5,CASSPLAGDPRETQYF,TGTGCCAGCTCACCACTAGCGGGGGACCCTCGGGAGACCCAGTACTTC
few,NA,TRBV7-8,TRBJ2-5,CASSLAFETQYF,TGTGCCAGCAGCTTGGCCTTCGAGACCCAGTACTTC
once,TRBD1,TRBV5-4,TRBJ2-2,CASSSDRGSNTGELFF,TGTGCCAGCAGCTCGGACAGGGGTTCGAACACCGGGGAGCTGTTTTTT
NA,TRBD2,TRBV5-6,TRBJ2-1,CASSAGLAAYNEQFF,TGTGCCAGCAGCGCGGGGCTAGCGGCCTACAATGAGCAGTTCTTC
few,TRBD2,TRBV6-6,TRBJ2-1,CASSDSGISNEQFF,TGTGCCAGCAGTGATAGCGGGATCTCCAATGAGCAGTTCTTC
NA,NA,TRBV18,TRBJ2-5,CASSPPPQETQYF,TGTGCCAGCTCACCACCGCCTCAGGAGACCCAGTACTTC
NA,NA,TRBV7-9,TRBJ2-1,CASSATGPSYNEQFF,TGTGCCAGCAGCGCGACAGGCCCAAGTTACAATGAGCAGTTCTTC
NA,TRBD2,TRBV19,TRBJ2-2,CASSIDLAVITGELFF,TGTGCCAGTAGTATAGATCTAGCGGTGATCACCGGGGAGCTGTTTTTT
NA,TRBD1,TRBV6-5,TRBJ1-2,CASRRTGALGYTF,TGTGCCAGCAGGCGGACAGGGGCACTAGGCTACACCTTC
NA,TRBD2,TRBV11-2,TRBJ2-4,CASSLSGGRGENIQYF,TGTGCCAGCAGCTTGTCTGGGGGGCGGGGGGAAAACATTCAGTACTTC
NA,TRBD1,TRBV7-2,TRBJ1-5,CASRPTGNGNQPQHF,TGTGCCAGCAGACCGACAGGGAACGGCAATCAGCCCCAGCATTTT
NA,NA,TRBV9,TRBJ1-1,CASSVCGDAFF,TGTGCCAGCAGCGTATGCGGTGATGCTTTCTTT
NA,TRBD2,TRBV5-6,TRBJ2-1,CASSLAPSGGAHEQFF,TGTGCCAGCAGCTTGGCCCCTAGCGGGGGGGCTCATGAGCAGTTCTTC
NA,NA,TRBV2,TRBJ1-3,CASSEALRTHSGNTIYF,TGTGCCAGCAGTGAAGCCCTCCGGACACACTCTGGAAACACCATATATTTT
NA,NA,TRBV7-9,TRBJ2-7,CASIGEAGGEQYF,TGTGCCAGCATCGGGGAGGCCGGTGGAGAGCAGTACTTC
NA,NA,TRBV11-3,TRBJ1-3,CASSAHPRDHTIYF,TGTGCCAGCAGCGCTCATCCCAGGGATCACACCATATATTTT
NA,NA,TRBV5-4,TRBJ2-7,CASSVNYEQYF,TGTGCCAGCAGCGTAAATTACGAGCAGTACTTC
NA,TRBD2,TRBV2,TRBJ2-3,CASRGLAGSTDTQYF,TGTGCCAGCCGTGGACTAGCGGGGAGCACAGATACGCAGTATTTT
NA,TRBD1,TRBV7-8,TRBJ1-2,CASSRHRDRNYGYTF,TGTGCCAGCAGCAGGCACCGGGACAGAAACTATGGCTACACCTTC
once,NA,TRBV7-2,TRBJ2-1,CASSLAGSSYNEQFF,TGTGCCAGCAGCTTGGCGGGTAGCTCCTACAATGAGCAGTTCTTC
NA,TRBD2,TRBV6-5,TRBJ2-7,CASRRLADPSYEQYF,TGTGCCAGCAGGCGACTAGCGGATCCCTCCTACGAGCAGTACTTC
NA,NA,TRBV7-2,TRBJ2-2,CASRRADANTGELFF,TGTGCCAGCAGGCGAGCGGACGCGAACACCGGGGAGCTGTTTTTT
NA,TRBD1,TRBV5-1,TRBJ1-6,CASSQGQIYNSPLHF,TGCGCCAGCAGCCAGGGACAGATCTATAATTCACCCCTCCACTTT
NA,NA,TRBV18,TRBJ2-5,CASSPGQQETQYF,TGTGCCAGCTCACCTGGCCAGCAAGAGACCCAGTACTTC
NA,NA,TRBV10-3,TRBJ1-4,CAISVTRSTNEKLFF,TGTGCCATCAGCGTTACACGATCAACTAATGAAAAACTGTTTTTT
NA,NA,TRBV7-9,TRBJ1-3,CASSSQALGNTIYF,TGTGCCAGCAGCTCCCAGGCCCTTGGAAACACCATATATTTT
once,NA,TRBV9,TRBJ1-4,CASSGGTDATNEKLFF,TGTGCCAGCAGCGGCGGGACGGATGCAACTAATGAAAAACTGTTTTTT
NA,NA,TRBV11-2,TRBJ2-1,CASSLEGSLVYNEQFF,TGTGCCAGCAGCTTAGAGGGTAGCCTCGTCTACAATGAGCAGTTCTTC
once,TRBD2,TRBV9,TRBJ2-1,CASSVGIAGESNEQFF,TGTGCCAGCAGCGTAGGAATAGCGGGAGAGTCGAATGAGCAGTTCTTC
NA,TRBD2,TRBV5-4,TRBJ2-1,CASSPGLAVANEQFF,TGTGCCAGCAGCCCGGGACTAGCGGTAGCCAATGAGCAGTTCTTC
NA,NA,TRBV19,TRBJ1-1,CASSIGDLGNTEAFF,TGTGCCAGTAGTATTGGGGACTTAGGGAACACTGAAGCTTTCTTT
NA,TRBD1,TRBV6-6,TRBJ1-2,CASSGQGTSYGYTF,TGTGCCAGCAGTGGACAGGGAACCTCCTATGGCTACACCTTC
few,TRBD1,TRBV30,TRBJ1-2,CAWSVPGTGYGYTF,TGTGCCTGGAGTGTACCCGGGACAGGCTATGGCTACACCTTC
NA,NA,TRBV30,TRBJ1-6,CAWSGQTNSPLHF,TGTGCCTGGAGTGGACAGACAAATTCACCCCTCCACTTT
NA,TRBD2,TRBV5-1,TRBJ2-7,CASSLGVSGTEYEQYF,TGCGCCAGCAGCTTGGGTGTTAGCGGGACTGAATACGAGCAGTACTTC
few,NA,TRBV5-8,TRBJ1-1,CASSFRTGKARVAAFF,TGTGCCAGCAGCTTCCGTACAGGGAAAGCGCGAGTAGCAGCTTTCTTT